This is a list of T cell receptor beta chains from one sample in a study of OX40 agonist ivuxolimab in advanced cancers. Only in-frame clones appear in the TCRdb table, and some are missing; sequencing was by immunoSEQ multiplex PCR. The sample lists 55,000 to 90,000 clones; 70% to 90% were seen once. The sample consisted of CD4+ or CD8+ T cells sorted from blood, taken in a trial of the OX40 agonist ivuxolimab. These receptors all stem from an adult with an advanced solid tumor such as melanoma, head and neck, liver or kidney cancer. The CDR3 runs from the conserved cysteine through the conserved F or W. D genes are given only for firm matches. Expanded clones are given a class, and other clones once, few, many or no size at all.

-,-,TRBV18,TRBJ2-7,TGTGCCAGCTCACCGTCCTGGGGGAGCTCCTACGAGCAGTACTTC,CASSPSWGSSYEQYF
few,TRBD1,TRBV4-1,TRBJ1-1,TGCGCCAGCAGCCAAGCAAGGGGGCTGGGCACTGAAGCTTTCTTT,CASSQARGLGTEAFF
once,-,TRBV7-3,TRBJ2-3,TGTGCCAGCAGCTTAAATCAGGGGTTAGATACGCAGTATTTT,CASSLNQGLDTQYF
-,-,TRBV10-2,TRBJ1-5,TGCGCCAGCAGATATGGGACGAATCAGCCCCAGCATTTT,CASRYGTNQPQHF
-,-,TRBV30,TRBJ2-7,TGTGCCTGGAGCCCGGGGGGCCACGAGCAGTACTTC,CAWSPGGHEQYF
-,-,TRBV18,TRBJ1-1,TGTGCCAGCTCACCTGGTAGGTCTGAGGCTTTCTTT,CASSPGRSEAFF
-,-,TRBV25-1,TRBJ2-3,TGTGCCAGCAGTGAACCAACCGACGGGCGGGATACGCAGTATTTT,CASSEPTDGRDTQYF
-,-,TRBV6-5,TRBJ1-5,TGTGCCAGCAGCTCAGGTCCCCCGCGGCCCCAGCATTTT,CASSSGPPRPQHF
once,TRBD2,TRBV18,TRBJ2-1,TGTGCCGGCCGAGGCGGGAGGGCGAATGAGCAGTTCTTC,CAGRGGRANEQFF
-,TRBD1,TRBV5-3,TRBJ1-1,TGTGCCAGAAGCTCGAAGAGGACAGGGGTTGACACTGAAGCTTTCTTT,CARSSKRTGVDTEAFF
-,-,TRBV19,TRBJ2-3,TGTGCCAGTAAAATGACGGGACCATCACCCACGCAGTATTTT,CASKMTGPSPTQYF
-,-,TRBV27,TRBJ2-7,TGTGCCAGCAGTTTAGGCAGCGAGCAGTACTTC,CASSLGSEQYF
once,TRBD1,TRBV5-1,TRBJ1-4,TGCGCCAGCAGAGAGGGACAGGGGAAGGAAAAACTGTTTTTT,CASREGQGKEKLFF
-,-,TRBV5-4,TRBJ1-3,TGTGCCAGCAGCTTGGCAGGGTTAGCAGGAAACACCATATATTTT,CASSLAGLAGNTIYF
-,TRBD1,TRBV19,TRBJ1-5,TGTGCCAGTAGTCGGGACAGGGGCAATCAGCCCCAGCATTTT,CASSRDRGNQPQHF
-,-,TRBV6-1,TRBJ2-3,TGTGCCAGCAGTACCCATTGGGTGGATACGCAGTATTTT,CASSTHWVDTQYF
-,-,TRBV28,TRBJ1-5,TGTGCCAGCAGTTTGGTGCAGGTCGCTCGGCCCCAGCATTTT,CASSLVQVARPQHF
-,-,TRBV5-1,TRBJ2-7,TGCGCCAGCAGCTTAAAGTGGGGCGAGCAGTACTTC,CASSLKWGEQYF
-,-,TRBV28,TRBJ1-3,TGTGCCAGCAGTGAGCTAGACGGAAACACCATATATTTT,CASSELDGNTIYF
once,-,TRBV2,TRBJ1-1,TGTGCCAGCAGTGAGGGGAACACTGAAGCTTTCTTT,CASSEGNTEAFF
-,-,TRBV4-3,TRBJ1-1,TGCGCCAGCAGCCAAGATTGGGGACAAGAAGCTTTCTTT,CASSQDWGQEAFF
-,-,TRBV5-1,TRBJ2-7,TGCGCCAGCAGCTTGATGCCAGGCAGAGCCTACGAGCAGTACTTC,CASSLMPGRAYEQYF
-,-,TRBV6-1,TRBJ2-3,TGTGCCGTAGCAGGGGTTAGCACAGATACGCAGTATTTT,CAVAGVSTDTQYF
-,-,TRBV14,TRBJ2-3,TGTGCCAGCAGCCCGGGCCCGAGCACAGATACGCAGTATTTT,CASSPGPSTDTQYF
-,-,TRBV2,TRBJ2-6,TGTGCCAGCAGTTGGAGCGGGCGCTCTGGGGCCAACGTCCTGACTTTC,CASSWSGRSGANVLTF
-,-,TRBV30,TRBJ2-6,TGTGCCTGGAGTGTAGGTAACGGGGCCAACGTCCTGACTTTC,CAWSVGNGANVLTF
-,-,TRBV2,TRBJ2-6,TGTGCCAGCAGAGCACCAATGTACGAGACATCTAGCTCTGGGGCCAACGTCCTGACTTTC,CASRAPMYETSSSGANVLTF
-,-,TRBV7-3,TRBJ2-7,TGTGCCAGCAGCTTAACGGGAAGGGGAAACGAGCAGTACTTC,CASSLTGRGNEQYF
-,-,TRBV15,TRBJ1-4,TGTGCCACCAGCAGACCTCTTACAGGACTGTTGAACCAGAATGAAAAACTGTTTTTT,CATSRPLTGLLNQNEKLFF
-,-,TRBV6-6,TRBJ2-1,TGTGCCAGCAGTTCACTACTCTTGGGTGAGCAGTTCTTC,CASSSLLLGEQFF
-,TRBD1,TRBV29-1,TRBJ1-2,TGCAGCGTTGAAAGGACAGGGGGCGAAGCTAACTATGGCTACACCTTC,CSVERTGGEANYGYTF
-,TRBD2,TRBV7-3,TRBJ2-3,TGTGCCAGCAGCCCGGGACTAAGCACAGATACGCAGTATTTT,CASSPGLSTDTQYF
-,TRBD2,TRBV30,TRBJ2-1,TGTGCCTGGAGCCTCGGACTAGCGGGACTCAATGAGCAGTTCTTC,CAWSLGLAGLNEQFF
-,TRBD2,TRBV4-3,TRBJ2-2,TGCGCCAGCAGCCAAGGGGCCAGCGGGGGCCCGAACACCGGGGAGCTGTTTTTT,CASSQGASGGPNTGELFF
-,TRBD1,TRBV5-6,TRBJ2-5,TGTGCCAGCAGCTTGGCGGGACAGATTCAAGAGACCCAGTACTTC,CASSLAGQIQETQYF
-,TRBD2,TRBV5-1,TRBJ2-3,TGCGCCAGCAGCTTCCAGCGGGGTAACACAGATACGCAGTATTTT,CASSFQRGNTDTQYF
once,TRBD1,TRBV7-2,TRBJ2-7,TGTGCCAGCAGCTCCAACAGGGGCGAGCAGTACTTC,CASSSNRGEQYF
few,TRBD2,TRBV10-3,TRBJ2-1,TGTGCCATCAGAGAGGCGGGAGGGTCCTACAATGAGCAGTTCTTC,CAIREAGGSYNEQFF
-,-,TRBV28,TRBJ2-7,TGTGCCAGCACCGGGGAATTCTACGAGCAGTACTTC,CASTGEFYEQYF
-,-,TRBV5-1,TRBJ2-5,TGCGCCAGCAGCCAGGTACTCGGGGAGACCCAGTACTTC,CASSQVLGETQYF
-,-,TRBV19,TRBJ1-5,TGTGCCAGTAGTAAGTACCGGGACACTTATCAGCCCCAGCATTTT,CASSKYRDTYQPQHF
-,-,TRBV5-4,TRBJ2-3,TGTGCCAGCAGCTTGGAGATCCGCACAGATACGCAGTATTTT,CASSLEIRTDTQYF
-,-,TRBV11-2,TRBJ2-5,TGTGCCAGCAGCCAAGATGCGGTTCGAGAGACCCAGTACTTC,CASSQDAVRETQYF
-,TRBD2,TRBV30,TRBJ2-1,TGTGCCTGGAGTCCCACTAGCGGGAGAATTAGTGAGCAGTTCTTC,CAWSPTSGRISEQFF
-,-,TRBV2,TRBJ2-5,TGTGCCAGCACCGATGGGGGGCGGGAGACCCAGTACTTC,CASTDGGRETQYF
-,TRBD1,TRBV5-4,TRBJ2-3,TGTGCCAGCAGCTCCCGGGACAGAGATACGCAGTATTTT,CASSSRDRDTQYF
-,-,TRBV23-1,TRBJ2-3,TGCGCCAGCTTGACAGCCGAAGATACGCAGTATTTT,CASLTAEDTQYF
-,-,TRBV6-1,TRBJ1-1,TGTGCCAGCCCTAGCGACTCCGCGAACACTGAAGCTTTCTTT,CASPSDSANTEAFF
once,TRBD1,TRBV6-5,TRBJ2-7,TGTGCCAGCACTCCCGGACAGGGGTTCTACGAGCAGTACTTC,CASTPGQGFYEQYF
-,-,TRBV5-1,TRBJ1-4,TGCGCCAGCAGCTTATCCGGGACCCCGGTCGGAGAAAAACTGTTTTTT,CASSLSGTPVGEKLFF
few,-,TRBV6-6,TRBJ2-7,TGTGCCAGCAGAACACAGGGAGGGGACTACGAGCAGTACTTC,CASRTQGGDYEQYF
-,-,TRBV25-1,TRBJ1-1,TGTGCCAGCAGTGAATTAGGGGACATGAACACTGAAGCTTTCTTT,CASSELGDMNTEAFF
-,-,TRBV5-1,TRBJ1-2,TGCGCCAGCAGCTTTACCGAGGGGGGCTTAATTTCTAACTATGGCTACACCTTC,CASSFTEGGLISNYGYTF